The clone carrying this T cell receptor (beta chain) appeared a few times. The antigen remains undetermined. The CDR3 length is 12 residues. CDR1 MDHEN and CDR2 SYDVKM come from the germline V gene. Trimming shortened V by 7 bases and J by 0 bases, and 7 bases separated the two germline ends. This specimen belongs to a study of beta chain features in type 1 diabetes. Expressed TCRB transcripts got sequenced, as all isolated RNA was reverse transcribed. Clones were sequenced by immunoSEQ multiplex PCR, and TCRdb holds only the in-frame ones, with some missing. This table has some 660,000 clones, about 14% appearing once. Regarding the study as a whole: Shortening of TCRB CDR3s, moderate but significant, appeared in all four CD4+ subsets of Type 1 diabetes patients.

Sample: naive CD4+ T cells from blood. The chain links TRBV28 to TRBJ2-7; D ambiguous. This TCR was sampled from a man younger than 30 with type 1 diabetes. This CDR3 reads CASTSISYEQYF. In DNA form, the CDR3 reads TGTGCCAGCACCAGCATCTCCTACGAGCAGTACTTC.